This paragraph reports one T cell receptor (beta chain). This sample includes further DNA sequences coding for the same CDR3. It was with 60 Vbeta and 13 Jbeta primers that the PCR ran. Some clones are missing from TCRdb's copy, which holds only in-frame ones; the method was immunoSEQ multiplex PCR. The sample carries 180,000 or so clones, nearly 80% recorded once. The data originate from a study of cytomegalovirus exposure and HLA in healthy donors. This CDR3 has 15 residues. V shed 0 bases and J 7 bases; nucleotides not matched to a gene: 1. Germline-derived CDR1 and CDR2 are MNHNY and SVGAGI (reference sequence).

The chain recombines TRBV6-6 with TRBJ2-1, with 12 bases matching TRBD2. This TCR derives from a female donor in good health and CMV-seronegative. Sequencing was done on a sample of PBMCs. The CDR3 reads CASSYSLAGGNEQFF. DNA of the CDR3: TGTGCCAGCAGTTACTCACTAGCGGGAGGTAATGAGCAGTTCTTC.